This TCR beta chain was obtained from a study of tumor-infiltrating lymphocytes in primary liver carcinoma. Study overall: Patients, male and female, were 30 to 69 years old.

TCR beta cDNA came from roughly 0.45 ug total RNA, primed with a constant-region primer. Nested multiplex PCR, run for three rounds with slightly modified ARM-PCR, yielded TCR beta libraries. Using its own MiXCR run on the multiplex PCR reads, TCRdb lists one record per CDR3 protein. This sample has some 30,000 distinct CDR3 sequences, with 70% to 80% found just once. This clonotype has only one observation. In this CDR3 the conserved last residue, phenylalanine or tryptophan, is missing, so a read error is likely. Both RNA and DNA were isolated together from approximately 20-30 mg of bulk tissue that had not been sorted. Sampling was performed at five separate regions of each tumor. The sample was liver tumor tissue from sampling region 3. The sample's subset: tumor region T3, left-lateral pole. The TCR originated in a woman in her twenties or thirties with primary liver carcinoma and hepatitis B virus infection.

CDR3: CASGLGTEAFI. The CDR3 DNA is TGTGCCAGCGGCTTAGGTACTGAAGCTTTCATA. This sequence joins TRBV11-2 and TRBJ1-1, with unresolved D. Per germline, CDR1 SGHAT and CDR2 FQNNGV. The CDR3 spans 11 residues.